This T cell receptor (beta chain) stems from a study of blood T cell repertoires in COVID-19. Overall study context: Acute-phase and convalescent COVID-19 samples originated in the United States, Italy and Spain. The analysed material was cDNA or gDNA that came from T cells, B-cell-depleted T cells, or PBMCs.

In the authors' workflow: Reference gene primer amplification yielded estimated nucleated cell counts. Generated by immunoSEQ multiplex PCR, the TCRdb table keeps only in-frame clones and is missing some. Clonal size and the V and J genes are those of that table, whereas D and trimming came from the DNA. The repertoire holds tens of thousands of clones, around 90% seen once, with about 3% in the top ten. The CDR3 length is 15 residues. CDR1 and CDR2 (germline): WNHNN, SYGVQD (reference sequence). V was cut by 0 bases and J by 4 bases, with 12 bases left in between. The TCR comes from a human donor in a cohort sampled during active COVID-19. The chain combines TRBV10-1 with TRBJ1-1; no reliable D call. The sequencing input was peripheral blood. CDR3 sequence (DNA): TGCGCCAGCAGTGAGTCTGGTTTGGGGAGCACTGAAGCTTTCTTT. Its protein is CASSESGLGSTEAFF.